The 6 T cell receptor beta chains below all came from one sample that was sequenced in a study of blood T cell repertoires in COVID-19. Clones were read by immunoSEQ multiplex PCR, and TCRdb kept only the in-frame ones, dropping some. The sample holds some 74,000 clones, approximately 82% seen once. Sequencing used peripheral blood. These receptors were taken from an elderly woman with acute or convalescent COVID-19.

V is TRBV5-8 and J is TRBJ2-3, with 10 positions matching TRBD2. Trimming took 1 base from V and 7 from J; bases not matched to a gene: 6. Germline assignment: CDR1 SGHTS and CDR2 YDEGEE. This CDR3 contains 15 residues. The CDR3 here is CASSLTSGKGHTQYF. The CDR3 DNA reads TGTGCCAGCAGCTTGACTAGCGGGAAAGGGCATACGCAGTATTTT.

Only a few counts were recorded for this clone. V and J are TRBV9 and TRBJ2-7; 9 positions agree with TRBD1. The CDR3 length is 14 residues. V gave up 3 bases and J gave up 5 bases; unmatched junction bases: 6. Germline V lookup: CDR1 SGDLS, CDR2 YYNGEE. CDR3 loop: CASSAGTGQHEQYF. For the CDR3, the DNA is TGTGCCAGCAGCGCCGGGACAGGGCAACACGAGCAGTACTTC.

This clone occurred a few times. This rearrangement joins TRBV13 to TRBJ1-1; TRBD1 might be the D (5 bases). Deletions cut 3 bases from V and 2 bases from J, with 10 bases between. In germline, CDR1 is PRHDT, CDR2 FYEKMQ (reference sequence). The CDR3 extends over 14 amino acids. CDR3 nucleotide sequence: TGTGCCAGCAGCTTGAGGGGACTTAACACTGAAGCTTTCTTT. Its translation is CASSLRGLNTEAFF.

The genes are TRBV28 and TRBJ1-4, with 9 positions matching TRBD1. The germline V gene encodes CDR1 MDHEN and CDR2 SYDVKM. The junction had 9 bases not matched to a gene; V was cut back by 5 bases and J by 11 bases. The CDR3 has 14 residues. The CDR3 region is CASSGGQGSGKLFF. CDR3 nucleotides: TGTGCCAGCAGTGGGGGACAGGGAAGCGGTAAACTGTTTTTT.

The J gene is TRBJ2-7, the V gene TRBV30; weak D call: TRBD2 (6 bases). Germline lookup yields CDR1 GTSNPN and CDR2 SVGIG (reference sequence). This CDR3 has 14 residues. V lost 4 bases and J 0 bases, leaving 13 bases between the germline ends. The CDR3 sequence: CAWIPRGSSYEQYF. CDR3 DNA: TGTGCCTGGATTCCCCGGGGGAGCTCCTACGAGCAGTACTTC.

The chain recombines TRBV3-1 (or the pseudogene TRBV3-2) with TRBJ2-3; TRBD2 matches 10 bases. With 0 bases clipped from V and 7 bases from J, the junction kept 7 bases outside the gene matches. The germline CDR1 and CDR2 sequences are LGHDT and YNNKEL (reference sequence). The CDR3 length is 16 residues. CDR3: CASSQDLSGGAHTQYF. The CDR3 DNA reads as TGTGCCAGCAGCCAAGATCTGAGCGGGGGGGCTCATACGCAGTATTTT.